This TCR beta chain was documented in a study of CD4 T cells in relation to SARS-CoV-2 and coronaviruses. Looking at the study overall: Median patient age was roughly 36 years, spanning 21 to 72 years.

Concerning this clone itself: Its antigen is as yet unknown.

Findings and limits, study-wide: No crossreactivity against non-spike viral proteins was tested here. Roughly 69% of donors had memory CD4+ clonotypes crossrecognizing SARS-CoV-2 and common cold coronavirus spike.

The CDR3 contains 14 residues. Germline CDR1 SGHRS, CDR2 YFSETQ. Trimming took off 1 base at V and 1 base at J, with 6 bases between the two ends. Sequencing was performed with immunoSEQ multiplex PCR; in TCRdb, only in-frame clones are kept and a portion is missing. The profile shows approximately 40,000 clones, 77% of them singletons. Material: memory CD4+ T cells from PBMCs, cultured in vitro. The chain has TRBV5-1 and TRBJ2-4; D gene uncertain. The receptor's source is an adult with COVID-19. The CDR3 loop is CASSLLWAKNIQYF. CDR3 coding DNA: TGCGCCAGCAGCTTGTTATGGGCCAAAAACATTCAGTACTTC.